The source of this T cell receptor (beta chain) is a study of cytomegalovirus exposure and HLA in healthy donors. General observations from the study: Under in vitro conditions, a few CMV-associated chains were confirmed as specific for CMV antigens. Investigators reported 150 to 200 TCR beta chains as tied to cytomegalovirus. The classifier, whose performance was assessed in both the original and validation cohorts, reportedly diagnosed cytomegalovirus status with high specificity and sensitivity. Usually a TCR sequence was rare, but some public TCRs were found in many donors.

Produced via immunoSEQ multiplex PCR; TCRdb's table is partial and in-frame only. The data show roughly 190,000 clones, roughly 86% seen once. There are 13 residues in the CDR3. V gave up 7 bases and J gave up 2 bases; unmatched junction bases: 2. Germline V CDR1 and CDR2: MNHNS, SASEGT. In regard to this clone: The antigen is undetermined.

The chain links TRBV6-1 to TRBJ1-5; 7 bases match TRBD1. The sequencing sample was made of PBMCs. The receptor was derived from a woman aged 18-29 years in good health and CMV-seronegative. DNA of the CDR3: TGTGCCAGCACCGGACAGGGCAATCAGCCCCAGCATTTT. Amino acids: CASTGQGNQPQHF.